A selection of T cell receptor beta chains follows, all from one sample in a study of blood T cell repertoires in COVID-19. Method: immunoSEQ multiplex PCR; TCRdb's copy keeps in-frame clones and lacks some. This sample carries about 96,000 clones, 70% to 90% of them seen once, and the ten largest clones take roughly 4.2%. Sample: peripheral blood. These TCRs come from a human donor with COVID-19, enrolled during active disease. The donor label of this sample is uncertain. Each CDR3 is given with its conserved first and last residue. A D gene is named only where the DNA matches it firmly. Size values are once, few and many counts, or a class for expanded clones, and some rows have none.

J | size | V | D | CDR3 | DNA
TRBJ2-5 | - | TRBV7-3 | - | CASSLSTGGTQYF | TGTGCCAGCAGCTTGTCAACCGGGGGGACCCAGTACTTC
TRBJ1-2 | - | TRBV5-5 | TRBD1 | CATTKGTGLDGYTF | TGTGCCACCACTAAGGGGACAGGGCTCGATGGCTACACCTTC
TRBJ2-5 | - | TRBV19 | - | CASSTPGSQETQYF | TGTGCCAGTAGTACCCCAGGGTCCCAAGAGACCCAGTACTTC
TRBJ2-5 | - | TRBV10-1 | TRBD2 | CASSESSSGQETQYF | TGCGCCAGCAGTGAGTCGTCTAGCGGACAAGAGACCCAGTACTTC
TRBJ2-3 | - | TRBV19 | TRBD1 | CASSIAQGESYTQYF | TGTGCCAGTAGTATAGCTCAGGGGGAGTCGTATACGCAGTATTTT
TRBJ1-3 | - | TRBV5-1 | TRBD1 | CASSLGQGRFSGNTIYF | TGCGCCAGCAGCTTAGGACAGGGGCGGTTCTCTGGAAACACCATATATTTT
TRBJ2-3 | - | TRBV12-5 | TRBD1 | CASGFGTGSTDTQYF | TGTGCTAGTGGTTTCGGGACAGGGAGCACAGATACGCAGTATTTT
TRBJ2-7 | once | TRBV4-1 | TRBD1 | CASSPQTGAYEQYF | TGCGCCAGCAGCCCTCAAACAGGGGCCTACGAGCAGTACTTC
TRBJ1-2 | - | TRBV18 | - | CASSPGGLANYGYTF | TGTGCCAGCTCACCCGGAGGTTTAGCTAACTATGGCTACACCTTC
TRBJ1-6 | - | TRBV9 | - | CASSGHADNSPLHF | TGTGCCAGCAGCGGACATGCCGACAATTCACCCCTCCACTTT
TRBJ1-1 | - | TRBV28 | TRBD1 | CASSSQGGENTEAFF | TGTGCCAGCAGTTCTCAGGGGGGCGAGAACACTGAAGCTTTCTTT
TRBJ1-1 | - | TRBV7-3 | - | CASSQGQGGTEAFF | TGTGCCAGCAGCCAAGGGCAGGGAGGGACTGAAGCTTTCTTT
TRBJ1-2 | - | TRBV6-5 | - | CASSPGGGNMVGYTF | TGTGCCAGCAGCCCCGGGGGAGGAAATATGGTTGGCTACACCTTC
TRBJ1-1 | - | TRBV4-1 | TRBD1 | CASSHRDRLSEAFF | TGCGCCAGCAGCCATCGGGACAGGCTGTCTGAAGCTTTCTTT
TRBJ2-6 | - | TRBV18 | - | CASSRGQTGPWANVLTF | TGTGCCAGCTCACGGGGACAAACTGGCCCCTGGGCCAACGTCCTGACTTTC
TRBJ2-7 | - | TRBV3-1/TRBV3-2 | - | CASSQALNSYEQYF | TGTGCCAGCAGCCAAGCCCTAAACTCCTACGAGCAGTACTTC
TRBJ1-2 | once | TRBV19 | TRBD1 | CASETGTGGGYTF | TGTGCCAGTGAAACGGGGACAGGCGGGGGCTACACCTTC
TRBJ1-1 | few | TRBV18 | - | CASSPLAGMNTEAFF | TGTGCCAGCTCACCATTGGCAGGAATGAACACTGAAGCTTTCTTT
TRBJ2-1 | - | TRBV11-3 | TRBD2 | CASSFQAGGEQFF | TGTGCCAGCAGCTTCCAAGCGGGAGGTGAGCAGTTCTTC
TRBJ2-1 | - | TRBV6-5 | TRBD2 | CASSSGGNSYNEQFF | TGTGCCAGCAGTAGCGGGGGGAACTCCTACAATGAGCAGTTCTTC
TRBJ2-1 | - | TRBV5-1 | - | CASSPDNNNEQFF | TGCGCCAGCAGCCCAGACAACAACAATGAGCAGTTCTTC
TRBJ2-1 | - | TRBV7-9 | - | CASSSPGISYNEQFF | TGTGCCAGCAGCTCCCCCGGGATATCCTACAATGAGCAGTTCTTC